This TCR beta chain was captured in a study of Graves' ophthalmopathy and Graves' hyperthyroidism. Study summary: Before any treatment was given, at initial diagnosis, peripheral blood was collected. Study-level points and caveats: Prediction of ophthalmopathy progression reached about 71% sensitivity and 72.22% specificity.

Hyperthyroidism patients were newly diagnosed, ill under 2 months, and aged 18 to 65 years. Other autoimmune disease, uncontrolled infection, pregnancy and lactation led to exclusion. This clonotype was counted many times. Its antigen is not identified. The CDR3 extends over 14 amino acids. V lost 6 bases to trimming and J lost 1 base, with 12 bases between them. TCR beta CDR3 regions were amplified from RNA transcripts. Following a first-round RT-PCR that used HTBI primers, a second-round multiplex PCR was carried out. Via MiXCR, TCRdb re-called the multiplex PCR reads, giving one row per CDR3 protein. The table shows more than 300,000 distinct CDR3 sequences, with 15% to 17% occurring only once.

The receptor comes from a woman younger than 35 with stable Graves' hyperthyroidism. The sample consisted of peripheral blood. The gene calls are TRBV12-3 or TRBV12-4 and TRBJ1-1, with D unclear. CDR3 sequence (DNA): TGTGCCAGCAGGGCGCTTCGGGGGAACACTGAAGCTTTCTTT. It yields the protein CASRALRGNTEAFF.